A selection of T cell receptor beta chains follows, all from one sample in a study of CD8 T cells in ankylosing spondylitis. TCRdb re-derived calls from the 5' RACE reads in MiXCR, one entry per CDR3 protein. The table records some 30,000 distinct CDR3 sequences, around 6.7% of them present only once. The sample comprised blood, either unsorted or a sorted T cell fraction (not recorded which). The receptors shown here come from a male donor with ankylosing spondylitis or in good health (not recorded which). The conserved cysteine and the conserved F or W are not part of the CDR3 here.

j_call,v_call,cdr3_aa
TRBJ2-1,TRBV2,ASSEVRVSAYNEQF
TRBJ1-2,TRBV20-1,SATPAVREGRYGYT
TRBJ2-2,TRBV28,ASSPSYNTGELF
TRBJ2-3,TRBV5-5,ASSFLQGLPDTQY
TRBJ2-6,TRBV12-3/TRBV12-4,ASSFSPDGANVLT
TRBJ2-2,TRBV2,ASGRGVWELF
TRBJ2-1,TRBV21-1,ASSKSGQAISLCKLDVGNEQF
TRBJ2-1,TRBV10-3,AIRKRYGGNEQF
TRBJ2-3,TRBV28,ASSYGAREGTDTQY
TRBJ1-2,TRBV2,ASSEQGRGYT
TRBJ2-3,TRBV7-9,ASSASGTSTDTQY
TRBJ2-3,TRBV29-1,SVALTGADTQY
TRBJ1-1,TRBV6-1,ASSRGQGRGTEAF
TRBJ2-1,TRBV5-4,ASSVGTGGYNEQF
TRBJ2-3,TRBV20-1,SARGLANTDTQY
TRBJ2-2,TRBV5-1,ASSLAPLYNTGELF
TRBJ2-7,TRBV10-2,ASGLAGGEQY
TRBJ2-2,TRBV5-1,ASTDLAGITGELF
TRBJ1-4,TRBV19,ASSNRATRLATNEKLF
TRBJ1-1,TRBV28,ASSLSMYTEAF
TRBJ1-5,TRBV28,ASSLNGPNQPQH
TRBJ2-1,TRBV6-5,ASSYTPSYNEQF
TRBJ2-5,TRBV28,ASRQEGTSLQETQY
TRBJ2-7,TRBV20-1,SARGENSYEQY
TRBJ2-2,TRBV7-8,ASSPKPGTENSRELF
TRBJ2-2,TRBV20-1,SARVGTTRSTGELF
TRBJ2-1,TRBV12-3/TRBV12-4,ASSLRRKDNEQF
TRBJ2-7,TRBV20-1,SAAGQGPYEQY
TRBJ2-3,TRBV7-6,ASSRGQGFSDTQY
TRBJ1-5,TRBV12-3/TRBV12-4,ASSFGTSNQPQH
TRBJ1-1,TRBV27,ASGEAGDTEAF
TRBJ2-1,TRBV11-2,ASSHGLAASYNEQF